The next 27 T cell receptor beta chains were all read from a single sample in a study of blood T cells in healthy people across ages. A second PCR of about 7 to 12 cycles used a sample-barcoded 5' primer and a J-beta primer mix. One entry per CDR3 protein, called by TCRdb with MiXCR from the 5' RACE reads. Of 700,000 or so distinct CDR3 sequences in the sample, 22% were seen once. Sequencing was carried out using blood. The receptors stem from a man between 65 and 85 years old in good health.

This clonotype was found once. The chain is built from TRBV4-3 and TRBJ2-4; D uncertain. This CDR3 contains 13 residues. Trimming removed 0 bases at V and 7 bases at J, with 7 bases between. The germline CDR1 and CDR2 sequences are LGHNA and YSLEER. This chain's CDR3 is CASSQEGRNIQYF. In DNA form, the CDR3 reads TGCGCCAGCAGCCAAGAAGGGCGGAACATTCAGTACTTC.

This chain connects TRBV20-1 to TRBJ2-3; D is undetermined. V dropped 0 bases and J dropped 0 bases, with 7 bases sitting between them. The germline V gene encodes CDR1 DFQATT and CDR2 SNEGSKA (reference sequence). This CDR3 has 14 residues. CDR3 loop: CSARDFRSTDTQYF. CDR3 nucleotide sequence: TGCAGTGCTAGAGATTTTAGGAGCACAGATACGCAGTATTTT.

J is TRBJ2-7 and V is TRBV29-1; a weak D match, TRBD1 (6 bases). There are 12 residues in the CDR3. V was trimmed by 4 bases and J by 5 bases, leaving 12 bases between them. Germline V lookup: CDR1 SQVTM, CDR2 ANQGSEA. The CDR3 bases are TGCAGCGTTGCAGGGGCCTCAGACGAGCAGTACTTC. The encoded protein is CSVAGASDEQYF.

The rearrangement joins TRBV7-9 to TRBJ2-7, with D uncertain. Deletions cut 1 base from V and 5 bases from J, with 15 bases between. There are 15 residues in the CDR3. Germline-derived CDR1 and CDR2 are SEHNR and FQNEAQ (reference sequence). The CDR3 spells CASSLGTVTPDEQYF. CDR3 coding DNA: TGTGCCAGCAGCTTAGGGACCGTAACACCCGACGAGCAGTACTTC.

The chain uses TRBV29-1 and TRBJ1-4; D call uncertain. Looked up from germline, CDR1 is SQVTM and CDR2 is ANQGSEA. The CDR3 length is 12 residues. Trimming took off 3 bases at V and 8 bases at J, with 10 bases between the two ends. Here the CDR3 reads CSVETSREKLFF. CDR3 sequence (DNA): TGCAGCGTTGAGACCTCGAGGGAAAAACTGTTTTTT.

This clonotype turned up a few times. CDR3 sequence: CASSLDRVSYF. CDR3 DNA: TGTGCCAGCAGCTTAGACAGGGTATCGTACTTC. V gene TRBV7-6 combines with J gene TRBJ2-5; a possible D gene is TRBD1 (6 bases). CDR1 SGHVS and CDR2 FNYEAQ come from the germline V gene. V was cut by 1 base and J by 13 bases, with 10 bases left in between. This CDR3 has 11 amino acids.

The chain carries TRBV12-3 or TRBV12-4 and TRBJ2-5, with 10 bases fitting TRBD1. The CDR3 totals 15 residues. V was clipped by 2 bases and J by 5 bases; unmatched bases: 5. The CDR3 DNA follows: TGTGCCAGCAGTTTAACGACAGGGGGCGTCGAGACCCAGTACTTC. It specifies CASSLTTGGVETQYF.

This clonotype was detected only a few times. The chain is built from TRBV14 and TRBJ1-1; no definite D call. This CDR3 spans 13 amino acids. Germline CDR1 reads SGHDN; CDR2 reads FVKESK. V gave up 4 bases and J gave up 4 bases, with 10 bases separating them. Here the CDR3 reads CASSPHTLTEAFF. The CDR3 DNA reads as TGTGCCAGCAGCCCTCACACCCTCACTGAAGCTTTCTTT.

This clonotype was seen a few times. This chain joins TRBV10-3 and TRBJ1-4; D possibly corresponds to TRBD1 (5 bases). Trimming removed 0 bases from V and 8 bases from J, with 10 bases in between. Germline V gene sequence: CDR1 ENHRY, CDR2 SYGVKD. This CDR3 comprises 14 residues. CDR3 bases: TGTGCCATCAGTGAGTCGGGGGATTGGGAAAAACTGTTTTTT. Residues: CAISESGDWEKLFF.

In nucleotides, the CDR3 is TGTGCCAGCAGCATTACTACCGGGCCTACACCCTACGAGCAGTACGTC. As protein: CASSITTGPTPYEQYV. J is TRBJ2-7 and V is TRBV7-8; D uncertain. The CDR3 is made up of 16 amino acids. The ends were cut back, 5 bases at V and 2 bases at J, with 19 bases in the middle. In germline, CDR1 is SGHVS, CDR2 FQNEAQ.

This clonotype turned up a few times. The rearrangement joins TRBV11-2 to TRBJ2-1; a possible D gene is TRBD2 (6 bases). The V gene lost 5 bases and the J gene lost 7 bases, with 12 bases spanning the gap. In germline, CDR1 is SGHAT, CDR2 FQNNGV. This CDR3 is built from 13 residues. The CDR3 spells CASSLGRENEQFF. The CDR3 DNA reads TGTGCCAGCAGCCTGGGACGGGAGAATGAGCAGTTCTTC.

This clonotype was counted a few times. The rearrangement uses TRBV5-1 and TRBJ2-7, with no clear D. Trimming pared 0 bases from V and 9 bases from J, leaving 10 bases between. Germline CDR1 is SGHRS and CDR2 is YFSETQ. The CDR3 has 12 amino acids. The CDR3 here is CASSLVYRAQYV. CDR3 DNA sequence: TGCGCCAGCAGCTTGGTGTACCGGGCGCAGTACGTC.

The CDR3 DNA reads as TGCAGTGCGAGAAAGGGGGGCGGTCAAGAGACCCAGTACTTC. This codes for CSARKGGGQETQYF. V and J are TRBV20-1 and TRBJ2-5; D possibly matches TRBD1 or TRBD2 (6 bases each). The CDR3 totals 14 residues. The germline gives CDR1 DFQATT, CDR2 SNEGSKA (reference sequence). Trimming left V 6 bases short and J 2 bases short, with 16 bases between.

The chain links TRBV5-6 to TRBJ1-4; TRBD1 matches at 8 bases. Looked up from germline, CDR1 is SGHDT and CDR2 is YYEEEE. V lost 4 bases, J lost 16 bases, and 12 bases stayed unmatched. This CDR3 has 13 residues. The CDR3, as DNA: TGTGCCAGCAGCACCGGACAGGGCAGGGCCAGGTTTTTT. Translated: CASSTGQGRARFF.

This clonotype was seen only a few times. Sequence at one end of the junction differs from germline and may be a read error. The chain joins TRBV27 to TRBJ1-5, with D perhaps matching TRBD1 (6 bases). Germline V CDR1 and CDR2: MNHEY, SMNVEV (reference sequence). This CDR3 contains 14 residues. The CDR3 here is CASSLQGSNQPRHF. DNA for the CDR3: TGTGCCAGCAGTTTACAGGGGAGCAATCAGCCCCGGCATTTT.

V and J are TRBV4-3 and TRBJ2-3; D perhaps matches TRBD2 (5 bases). The CDR3 is 16 amino acids. Germline V gene sequence: CDR1 LGHNA, CDR2 YSLEER. The germline V and J ends were trimmed by 0 bases and 6 bases, with 16 bases remaining between them. CDR3 nucleotide sequence: TGCGCCAGCAGCCAAGAATGGTATGGGAGCGGTGATACGCAGTATTTT. Amino acid sequence: CASSQEWYGSGDTQYF.

This chain links TRBV20-1 with TRBJ2-3; weak D call: TRBD2 (5 bases). Germline V gene sequence: CDR1 DFQATT, CDR2 SNEGSKA (reference sequence). The CDR3 extends over 15 amino acids. Trimming shortened V by 0 bases and J by 8 bases, and 18 bases separated the two germline ends. CDR3 sequence (DNA): TGCAGTGCTAGAGATCTTTTATGGACTGTGGGTACGCAGTATTTT. It codes for CSARDLLWTVGTQYF.

This rearrangement joins TRBV20-1 to TRBJ2-1, with D unclear. This CDR3 has 14 amino acids. CDR1 and CDR2 from the germline V gene are DFQATT and SNEGSKA (reference sequence). The V end was cut by 0 bases, the J end by 0 bases, with 6 bases between. DNA for the CDR3: TGCAGTGCTAGAGATGCGTTCTCCTACAATGAGCAGTTCTTC. Its protein is CSARDAFSYNEQFF.

The chain has TRBV19 and TRBJ1-2, with D possibly being TRBD1 (6 bases). The length of the CDR3 is 16 residues. Trimming pared 3 bases from V and 1 base from J, leaving 15 bases between. Germline V gene lookup returns CDR1 LNHDA and CDR2 SQIVND (reference sequence). The CDR3 region is CASSIQTGAYNYGYTF. The DNA of the CDR3 is TGTGCCAGTAGTATCCAGACAGGCGCCTATAACTATGGCTACACCTTC.

The V and J genes are TRBV12-3 or TRBV12-4 and TRBJ2-7, with no clear D. This CDR3 comprises 12 residues. Trimming took off 0 bases at V and 6 bases at J, with 6 bases between the two ends. The CDR3 nucleotides are TGTGCCAGCAGTTTAGCCAGTCGCGAGCAGTACTTC. As protein: CASSLASREQYF.

This clonotype was found a few times. This chain connects TRBV20-1 to TRBJ2-3; 8 positions agree with TRBD2. V lost 4 bases to trimming and J lost 2 bases; unmatched junction nucleotides: 11. Germline V gene lookup returns CDR1 DFQATT and CDR2 SNEGSKA (reference sequence). The CDR3 length is 16 residues. The CDR3 loop reads CSATSPGGAITDTQYF. As DNA, the CDR3 is TGCAGTGCTACGTCCCCGGGAGGGGCTATCACAGATACGCAGTATTTT.

This clonotype has only a few counts. CDR3 amino acids: CSARLAANTGELFF. DNA of the CDR3: TGCAGCGCAAGACTAGCGGCGAACACCGGGGAGCTGTTTTTT. The chain has TRBV29-1 and TRBJ2-2; 9 nucleotides align to TRBD2. Trimming cost V 7 bases and J 0 bases; bases outside gene matches: 3. Germline CDR1 is SQVTM and CDR2 is ANQGSEA. The CDR3 runs 14 residues.

The CDR3 nucleotides are TGCAGTGCCGGGACTAGCCTGCTGTGGGAGCAGTACTTC. Protein: CSAGTSLLWEQYF. V and J are TRBV20-1 and TRBJ2-7, with TRBD2 matching 9 bases. The CDR3 spans 13 residues. V was clipped by 6 bases and J by 7 bases; unmatched bases: 10. CDR1 and CDR2 (germline): DFQATT, SNEGSKA (reference sequence).

This clonotype appeared many times. The V call is TRBV7-2, the J call TRBJ2-2; weak D call: TRBD2 (6 bases). The CDR3 is 15 residues long. V was trimmed by 2 bases and J by 3 bases, leaving 10 bases between them. CDR1 and CDR2 from the germline V gene are SGHTA and FQGNSA. CDR3 amino acids: CASSLLGGDTGELFF. The CDR3 DNA sequence: TGTGCCAGCAGCTTACTGGGCGGGGACACCGGGGAGCTGTTTTTT.

The chain has TRBV12-3 or TRBV12-4 and TRBJ2-3, with TRBD2 identical over 8 bases. Trimming at V came to 5 bases and at J to 6 bases, leaving 7 bases not matched to a gene. The CDR3 is 14 amino acids. The CDR3 region has the DNA TGTGCCAGCAGTCCGAGCGGGGGTTTTGATACGCAGTATTTT. It translates to CASSPSGGFDTQYF.

V gene TRBV6-5 combines with J gene TRBJ1-4; TRBD1 agrees at 11 bases. Germline lookup yields CDR1 MNHEY and CDR2 SVGAGI. This CDR3 spans 17 amino acids. After removal of 0 bases from V and 7 bases from J, the junction contained 7 bases not matched to a gene. The CDR3 region has the DNA TGTGCCAGCAGTTACTCCCTAGGACAGGGGGCCTCTGAAAAACTGTTTTTT. It translates to CASSYSLGQGASEKLFF.

This clonotype was detected only a few times. The chain carries TRBV6-5 and TRBJ1-1; no firm D call. The length of the CDR3 is 13 residues. Germline V gene data show CDR1 as MNHEY and CDR2 as SVGAGI. V was cut by 0 bases and J by 7 bases, with 9 bases left in between. The CDR3: CASSYSAIDEAFF. For the CDR3, the DNA is TGTGCCAGCAGTTACTCTGCGATAGATGAAGCTTTCTTT.